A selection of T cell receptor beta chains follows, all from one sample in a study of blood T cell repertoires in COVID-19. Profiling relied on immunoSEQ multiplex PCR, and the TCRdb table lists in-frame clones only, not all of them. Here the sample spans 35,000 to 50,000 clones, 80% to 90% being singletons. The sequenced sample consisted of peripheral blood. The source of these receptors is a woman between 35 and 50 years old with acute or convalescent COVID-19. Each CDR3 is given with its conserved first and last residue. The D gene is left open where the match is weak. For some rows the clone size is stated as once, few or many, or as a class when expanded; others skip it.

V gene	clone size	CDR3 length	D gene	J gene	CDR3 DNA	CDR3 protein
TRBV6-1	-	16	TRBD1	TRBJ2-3	TGTGCCAGCAGTGACCTAGGGACAGGGAGGCCAGATACGCAGTATTTT	CASSDLGTGRPDTQYF
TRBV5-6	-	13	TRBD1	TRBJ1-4	TGTGCCAGCACCCGGGACAGAAATGAAAAACTGTTTTTT	CASTRDRNEKLFF
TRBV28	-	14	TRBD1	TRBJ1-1	TGTGCCAGCAGCCAACCGGGACAGTTCACTGAAGCTTTCTTT	CASSQPGQFTEAFF
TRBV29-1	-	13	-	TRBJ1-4	TGCAGCGTTGGTACAGGCTTTAATGAAAAACTGTTTTTT	CSVGTGFNEKLFF
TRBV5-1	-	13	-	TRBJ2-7	TGCGCCAGCAGCTCGACTCCAGGGTCAGAGCAGTACTTC	CASSSTPGSEQYF
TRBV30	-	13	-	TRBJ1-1	TGTGCCCCACGCGGGTGGGCGGAAACTGAAGCTTTCTTT	CAPRGWAETEAFF
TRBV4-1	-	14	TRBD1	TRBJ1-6	TGCGCCAGCAGCCAAGACAGGGGGAATTCACCCCTCCACTTT	CASSQDRGNSPLHF
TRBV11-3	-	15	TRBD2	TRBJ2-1	TGTGCCAGCAGCTCCCGGACTAGCGGGGGGGACGAGCAGTTCTTC	CASSSRTSGGDEQFF
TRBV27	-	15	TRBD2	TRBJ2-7	TGTGCCAGCAGCCCTGGGACTAGCGGACTTTACGAGCAGTACTTC	CASSPGTSGLYEQYF
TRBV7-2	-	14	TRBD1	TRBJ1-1	TGTGCCAGCAGCTCGACAGGGGGCAGCACTGAAGCTTTCTTT	CASSSTGGSTEAFF
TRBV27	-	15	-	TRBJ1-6	TGTGCCAGCAGGGTCGGGGGGCTACCAGAATCACCCCTCCACTTT	CASRVGGLPESPLHF
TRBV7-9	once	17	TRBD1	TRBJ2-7	TGTGCCAGCAGCTTAGAAGTTATGGGACAGACAGCCTACGAGCAGTACTTC	CASSLEVMGQTAYEQYF
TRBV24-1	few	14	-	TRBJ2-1	TGTGCCACCAGTGATTTGACGGAGTGGTTTGCGCAGTTCTTC	CATSDLTEWFAQFF
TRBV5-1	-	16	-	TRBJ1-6	TGCGCCAGCAGCTTGGGATCCTCCCCGGGGAATTCACCCCTCCACTTT	CASSLGSSPGNSPLHF
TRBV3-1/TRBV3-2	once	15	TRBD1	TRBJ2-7	TGTGCCAGCAGCCAGCCGGACAGGGGCACTTACGAGCAGTACTTC	CASSQPDRGTYEQYF
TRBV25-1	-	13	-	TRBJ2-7	TGTGCCAGAAAGGCTAGGCAAGGCTACGAGCAGTACTTC	CARKARQGYEQYF
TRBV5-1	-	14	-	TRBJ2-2	TGCGCCAGCAGCTTGAGAGGTAACACCGGGGAGCTGTTTTTT	CASSLRGNTGELFF
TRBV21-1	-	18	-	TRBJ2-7	TGTGCCAGCAGCAAAAGGCAGGCTCGACTAGCGGAATCCTACGAGCAGTACTTC	CASSKRQARLAESYEQYF
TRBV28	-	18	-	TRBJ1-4	TGTGCCAGCAGTTTCCCGCGGGGCGGAGGTGCAACTAATGAAAAACTGTTTTTT	CASSFPRGGGATNEKLFF
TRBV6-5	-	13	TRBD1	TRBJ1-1	TGTGCCAGCAGACGACAGGGTTACACTGAAGCTTTCTTT	CASRRQGYTEAFF
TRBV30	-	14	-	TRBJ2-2	TGTGCCTGGAGGTTAACAGGGAACACCGGGGAGCTGTTTTTT	CAWRLTGNTGELFF
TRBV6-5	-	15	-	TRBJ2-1	TGTGCCAGCACCTACGTAGAAGGGGGGGCCAATGAGCAGTTCTTC	CASTYVEGGANEQFF
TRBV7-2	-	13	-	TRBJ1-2	TGTGCCAGCAGCCTGGACAACAACTATGGCTACACCTTC	CASSLDNNYGYTF
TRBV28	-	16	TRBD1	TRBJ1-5	TGTGCCAGCAGTTTTTTTTCAGGGGGAGGCAATCAGCCCCAGCATTTT	CASSFFSGGGNQPQHF
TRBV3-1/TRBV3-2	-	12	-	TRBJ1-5	TGTGCCAGCAGCCAAGGAGCTCAGCCCCAGCATTTT	CASSQGAQPQHF
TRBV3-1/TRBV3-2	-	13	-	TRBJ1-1	TGTGCCAGCAGCCAGGGTGGGAGCACTGAAGCTTTCTTT	CASSQGGSTEAFF
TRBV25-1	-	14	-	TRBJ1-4	TGTGCCAGCAGTGATGTGGCCCAAAGTCAAAAACTGTTTTTT	CASSDVAQSQKLFF
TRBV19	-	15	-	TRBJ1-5	TGTGCCAGTATCGACACTTACCCAAGCAATCAGCCCCAGCATTTT	CASIDTYPSNQPQHF
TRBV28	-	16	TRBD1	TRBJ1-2	TGTGCCAGCAGACAGCCTTCCCCACAGGGGACTTTGAGCTACACCTTC	CASRQPSPQGTLSYTF
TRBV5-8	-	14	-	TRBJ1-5	TGTGCCAGCAGCTTGGGTGGGGGGGATCAGCCCCAGCATTTT	CASSLGGGDQPQHF
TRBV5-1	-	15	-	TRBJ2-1	TGCGCCAGCAGCTTGGCGAGGCTCGGAGTCAATGAGCAGTTCTTC	CASSLARLGVNEQFF
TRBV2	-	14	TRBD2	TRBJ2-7	TGTGCCAGCGAGGGGCTAGCGGGAACCTACGAGCAGTACTTC	CASEGLAGTYEQYF
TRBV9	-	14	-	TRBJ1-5	TGTGCCAGCAGCTTTGGACATAGCAATCAGCCCCAGCATTTT	CASSFGHSNQPQHF
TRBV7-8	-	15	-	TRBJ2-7	TGTGCCAGCAGCTTAGACCCGGGATCTAGGTACGAGCAGTACTTC	CASSLDPGSRYEQYF
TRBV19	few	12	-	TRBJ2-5	TGTGCCAGTAGAGGACAGAAAGAGACCCAGTACTTC	CASRGQKETQYF
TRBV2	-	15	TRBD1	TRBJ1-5	TGTGCCAGCAGTGATGGTGACAGGGTCAATCAGCCCCAGCATTTT	CASSDGDRVNQPQHF
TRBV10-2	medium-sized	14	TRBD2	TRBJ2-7	TGCGCCAGCAGGACTAGCGGGAGGTTGTACGAGCAGTACTTC	CASRTSGRLYEQYF
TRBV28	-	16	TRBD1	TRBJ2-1	TGTGCCAGCAGTTCGTACGGGACAGGGGACCGGAATGAGCAGTTCTTC	CASSSYGTGDRNEQFF
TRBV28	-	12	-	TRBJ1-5	TGTGCCAGCAGTTTATCGGGTCAGCCCCAGCATTTT	CASSLSGQPQHF
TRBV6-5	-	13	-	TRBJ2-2	TGTGCCAGCACGGAGATGCCGTCCGGGGAGCTGTTTTTT	CASTEMPSGELFF